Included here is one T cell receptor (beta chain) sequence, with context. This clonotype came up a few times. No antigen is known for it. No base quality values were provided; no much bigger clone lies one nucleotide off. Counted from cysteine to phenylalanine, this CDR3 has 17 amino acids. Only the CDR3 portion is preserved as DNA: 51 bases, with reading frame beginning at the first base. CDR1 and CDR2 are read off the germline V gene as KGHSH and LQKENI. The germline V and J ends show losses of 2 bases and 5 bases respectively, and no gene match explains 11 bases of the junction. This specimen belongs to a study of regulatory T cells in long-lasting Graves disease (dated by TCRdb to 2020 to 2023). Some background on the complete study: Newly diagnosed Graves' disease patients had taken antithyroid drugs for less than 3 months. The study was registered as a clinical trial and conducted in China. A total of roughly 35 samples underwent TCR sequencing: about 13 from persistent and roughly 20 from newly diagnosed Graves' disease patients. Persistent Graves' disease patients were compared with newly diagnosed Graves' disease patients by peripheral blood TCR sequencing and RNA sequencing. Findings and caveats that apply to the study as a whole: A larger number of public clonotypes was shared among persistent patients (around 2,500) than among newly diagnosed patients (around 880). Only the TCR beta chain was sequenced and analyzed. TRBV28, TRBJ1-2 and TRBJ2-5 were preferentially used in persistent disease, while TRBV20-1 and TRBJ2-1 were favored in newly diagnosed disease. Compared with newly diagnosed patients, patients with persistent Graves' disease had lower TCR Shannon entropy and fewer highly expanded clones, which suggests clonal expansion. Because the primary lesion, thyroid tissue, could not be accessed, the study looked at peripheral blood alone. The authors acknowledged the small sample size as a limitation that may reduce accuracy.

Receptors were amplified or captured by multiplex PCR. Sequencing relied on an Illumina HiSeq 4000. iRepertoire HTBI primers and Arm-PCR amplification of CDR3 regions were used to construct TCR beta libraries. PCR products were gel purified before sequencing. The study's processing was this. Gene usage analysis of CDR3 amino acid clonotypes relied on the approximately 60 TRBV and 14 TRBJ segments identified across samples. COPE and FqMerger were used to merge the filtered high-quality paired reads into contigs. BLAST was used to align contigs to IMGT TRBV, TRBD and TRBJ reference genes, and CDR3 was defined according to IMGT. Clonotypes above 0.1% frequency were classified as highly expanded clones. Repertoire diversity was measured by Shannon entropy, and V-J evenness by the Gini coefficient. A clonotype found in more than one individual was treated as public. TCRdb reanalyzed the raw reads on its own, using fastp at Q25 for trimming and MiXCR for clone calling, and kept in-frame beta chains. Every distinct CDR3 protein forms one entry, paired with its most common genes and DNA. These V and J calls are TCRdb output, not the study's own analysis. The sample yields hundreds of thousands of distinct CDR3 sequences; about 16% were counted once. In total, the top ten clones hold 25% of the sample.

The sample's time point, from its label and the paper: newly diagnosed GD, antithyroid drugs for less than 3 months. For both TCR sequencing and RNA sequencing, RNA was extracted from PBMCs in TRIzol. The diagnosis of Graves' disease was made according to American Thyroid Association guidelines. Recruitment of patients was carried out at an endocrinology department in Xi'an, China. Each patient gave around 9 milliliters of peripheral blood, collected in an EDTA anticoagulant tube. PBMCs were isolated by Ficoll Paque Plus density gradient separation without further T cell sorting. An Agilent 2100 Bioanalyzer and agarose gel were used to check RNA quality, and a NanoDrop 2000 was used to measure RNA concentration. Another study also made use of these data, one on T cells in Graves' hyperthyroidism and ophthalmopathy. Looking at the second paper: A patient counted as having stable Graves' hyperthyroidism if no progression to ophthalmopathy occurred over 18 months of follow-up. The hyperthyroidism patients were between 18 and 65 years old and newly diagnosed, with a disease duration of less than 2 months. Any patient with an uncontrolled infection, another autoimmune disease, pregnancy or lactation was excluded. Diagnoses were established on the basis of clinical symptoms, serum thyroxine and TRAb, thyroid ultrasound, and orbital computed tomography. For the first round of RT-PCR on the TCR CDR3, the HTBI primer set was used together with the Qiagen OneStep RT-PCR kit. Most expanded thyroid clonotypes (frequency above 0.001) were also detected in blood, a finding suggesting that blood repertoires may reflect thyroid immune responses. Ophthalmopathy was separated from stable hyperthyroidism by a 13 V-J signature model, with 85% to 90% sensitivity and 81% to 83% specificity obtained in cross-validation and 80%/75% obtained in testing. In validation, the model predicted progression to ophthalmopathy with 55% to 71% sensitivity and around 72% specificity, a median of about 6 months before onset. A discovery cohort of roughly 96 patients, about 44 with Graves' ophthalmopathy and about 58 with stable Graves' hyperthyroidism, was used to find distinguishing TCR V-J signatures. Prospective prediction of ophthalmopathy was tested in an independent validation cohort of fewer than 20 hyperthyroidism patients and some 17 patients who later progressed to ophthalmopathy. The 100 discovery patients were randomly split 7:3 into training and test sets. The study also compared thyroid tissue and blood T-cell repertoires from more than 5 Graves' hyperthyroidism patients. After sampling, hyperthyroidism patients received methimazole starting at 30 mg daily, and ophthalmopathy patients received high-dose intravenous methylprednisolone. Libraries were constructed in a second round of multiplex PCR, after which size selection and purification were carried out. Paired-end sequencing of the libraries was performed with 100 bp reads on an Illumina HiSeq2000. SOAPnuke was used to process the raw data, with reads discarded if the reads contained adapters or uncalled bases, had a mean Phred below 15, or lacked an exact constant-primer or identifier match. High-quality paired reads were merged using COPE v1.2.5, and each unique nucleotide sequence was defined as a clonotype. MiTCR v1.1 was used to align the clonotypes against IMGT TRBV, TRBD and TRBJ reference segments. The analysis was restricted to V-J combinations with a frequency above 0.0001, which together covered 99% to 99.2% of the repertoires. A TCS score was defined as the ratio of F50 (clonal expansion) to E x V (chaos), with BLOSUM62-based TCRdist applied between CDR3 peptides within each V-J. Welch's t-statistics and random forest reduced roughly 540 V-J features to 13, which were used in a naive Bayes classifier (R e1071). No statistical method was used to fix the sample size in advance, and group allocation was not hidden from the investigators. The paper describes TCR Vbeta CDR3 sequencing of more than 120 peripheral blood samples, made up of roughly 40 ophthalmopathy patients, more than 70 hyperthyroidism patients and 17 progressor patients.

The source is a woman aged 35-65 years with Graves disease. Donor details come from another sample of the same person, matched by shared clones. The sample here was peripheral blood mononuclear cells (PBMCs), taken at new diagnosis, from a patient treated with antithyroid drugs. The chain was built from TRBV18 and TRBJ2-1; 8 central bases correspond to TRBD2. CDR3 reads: CASSPATGTRENNEQFF. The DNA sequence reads TGTGCCAGCTCACCAGCGACCGGGACTAGGGAGAACAATGAGCAGTTCTTC.